This record looks at one T cell receptor beta chain sequence and its context. The germline CDR1 and CDR2 sequences are SGDLS and YYNGEE. V dropped 1 base and J dropped 3 bases, with 7 bases sitting between them. CDR3 length: 13 residues. Naive CD8 isolation took CD45RO-negative cells positively selected for CCR7 and excluded terminally differentiated effector memory CD45RA+ cells. The table came from immunoSEQ multiplex PCR; TCRdb's copy has only in-frame clones and leaves some out. The table records hundreds of thousands of clones, approximately 96% of them present only once. This sample is drawn from a study of shared clonotypes between healthy human individuals.

Sequenced: naive CD8+ T cells sorted from blood. The sequence was obtained from a woman younger than 45 in good health. The chain has TRBV9 and TRBJ2-5; no reliable D call. In DNA, the CDR3 is TGTGCCAGCAGCGTAAGACTGGAAGAGACCCAGTACTTC. It codes for CASSVRLEETQYF. Drawing the rest from reference TRBV9 and TRBJ2-5, the complete variable domain is DSGVTQTPKHLITATGQRVTLRCSPRSGDLSVYWYQQSLDQGLQFLIQYYNGEERAKGNILERFSAQQFPDLHSELNLSSLELGDSALYFCASSVRLEETQYFGPGTRLLVL.